The clone carrying this TCR beta chain has a handful of counts. Its antigen remains unknown. The sample is drawn from a study of cytomegalovirus exposure and HLA in healthy donors. Overall study: Around 200 million T cells yielded roughly 120 million unique TCR beta sequences, as an earlier analysis found.

The PCR ran on 60 Vbeta and 13 Jbeta primers. Clones were sequenced by immunoSEQ multiplex PCR, and TCRdb holds only the in-frame ones, with some missing. The data show some 89,000 clones, 85% seen once. Trimming pared 7 bases from V and 9 bases from J, leaving 19 bases between. The CDR3 spans 14 residues. Germline lookup yields CDR1 MNHNS and CDR2 SASEGT. Notes on the study in general: Fewer N-insertions (relative to the approximately 700-donor mean) were reportedly seen in an Asian-associated ancestry cluster in a later analysis. Most subjects' HLA-A and HLA-B alleles were reportedly predicted from TCR beta sequences.

This clonotype originated in a man aged 40-55 years in good health and CMV-seropositive. The sequencing input was PBMCs. The J gene is TRBJ2-1, the V gene TRBV6-1, with unresolved D. Here the CDR3 DNA reads TGTGCCAGCACCTACCCATCAACAGACGGTGAGCAGTTCTTC. As protein: CASTYPSTDGEQFF.